These T cell receptor beta chains were read from a single sample in a study of T cell repertoires in cytomegalovirus infection. Using its own MiXCR run on the reads, TCRdb lists one record per CDR3 protein. The sample lists 630,000 or so distinct CDR3 sequences, less than 25% occurring once. Sequenced sample: CD8+ T cells from PBMCs. These receptors came from a human donor in good health (CMV status not recorded). Some clones in this sample may be carry-over from other donors' samples. Both conserved end residues are part of each CDR3. Fields, in order: D gene, clone size, V gene, J gene, CDR3 DNA, CDR3 protein. D genes are given only for firm matches. Not every row has a clone size; where given, it reads once, few, many or a size class.

-	-	TRBV7-9	TRBJ1-2	TGTGCCAGCAGCAAGACAGGCTTTAACTATGGCTACACCTTC	CASSKTGFNYGYTF
-	many	TRBV7-2	TRBJ2-6	TGTGCCAGCAGCGACCTCTCGGGGGCCGCGCTCTCTGGGGCCAACGTCCTGACTTTC	CASSDLSGAALSGANVLTF
-	-	TRBV6-2/TRBV6-3	TRBJ1-5	TGTGCCAGCAGCGACGGATCCATTCAGCCCCAGCATTTT	CASSDGSIQPQHF
-	many	TRBV28	TRBJ1-2	TGTGCCAGCAGCCCAGGAGGGAATTTACTTTCTTTC	CASSPGGNLLSF
-	many	TRBV28	TRBJ2-3	TGTGCCAGCAGTCTCTTTGGGGGGGCATCAAGAGATACGCAGTATTTT	CASSLFGGASRDTQYF
-	-	TRBV7-4	TRBJ2-1	TGTGCCAGCAGCTTAGGGCGCCAAGTCCCTTACAATGAGCAGTTCTTC	CASSLGRQVPYNEQFF
TRBD2	-	TRBV7-6	TRBJ2-2	TGTGCCAGCAACCGACTAGCGCTGGACACCGGGGAGCTGTTTTTT	CASNRLALDTGELFF
-	-	TRBV19	TRBJ1-5	TGTGCCAGTAGCCCCTTAGCGCAGCCCCAGCATTTT	CASSPLAQPQHF
TRBD1	-	TRBV5-6	TRBJ1-1	TGTGCCAGCAGCCACATACAGGGGGCGACTGACACTGAAGCTTTCTTT	CASSHIQGATDTEAFF
-	many	TRBV11-1	TRBJ2-5	TGTGCCAGCAGCTCAACGGAGACCCAGTACTTC	CASSSTETQYF
-	-	TRBV28	TRBJ2-6	TGTGCCAGCAGTTCAGAAATCTCTGGGGCCAACGTCCTGACTTTC	CASSSEISGANVLTF
TRBD1	-	TRBV29-1	TRBJ2-7	TGCAGCGTTGAGGCAGGGGGCCAAGACGAGCAGTACTTC	CSVEAGGQDEQYF
-	many	TRBV7-8	TRBJ1-2	TGTGCCAGCAGCCCTCGCAGGGACGTTCACTATGGCTACACCTTC	CASSPRRDVHYGYTF
-	-	TRBV12-3/TRBV12-4	TRBJ1-1	TGTGCCAGCACCGGTGACAGGTCTGAAGCTTTCTTT	CASTGDRSEAFF
-	many	TRBV12-3/TRBV12-4	TRBJ2-1	TGTGCCAGCAGTTATTCCCTCTACGTTCAGTACAATGAGCAGTTCTTC	CASSYSLYVQYNEQFF
TRBD2	-	TRBV12-3/TRBV12-4	TRBJ2-5	TGTGCCAGCACCCCCAGACTAGCGGGAGAGACCCAGTACTTC	CASTPRLAGETQYF
TRBD2	many	TRBV5-5	TRBJ2-1	TGTGCCAGCAGCATCCGGCTAGCGGGGATAGACAATGAGCAGTTCTTC	CASSIRLAGIDNEQFF
-	once	TRBV7-9	TRBJ2-1	TGTGCCAGCAGCTCCCAGGGGTTTTGCAATGAGCAGTTCTTC	CASSSQGFCNEQFF
-	-	TRBV19	TRBJ1-1	TGTGCCAGTAGTATTGCGGCAGAAGCTTTCTTT	CASSIAAEAFF
TRBD1	-	TRBV29-1	TRBJ1-2	TGCAGCGTTGAGGGGACAGTCTATGGCTACACCTTC	CSVEGTVYGYTF
-	few	TRBV6-2/TRBV6-3	TRBJ2-4	TGTGCCAGCACCGCCCTTACGGACGTAGCCAAAAACATTCAGTACTTC	CASTALTDVAKNIQYF
TRBD2	many	TRBV7-9	TRBJ2-1	TGTGCCAGCAGATCCGGGACTAGCGGGAGGGCAGCCTACAATGAGCAGTTCTTC	CASRSGTSGRAAYNEQFF
TRBD2	many	TRBV6-2/TRBV6-3	TRBJ2-1	TGTGCCAGCAGTTACTCGATGCTACTAGCGGGGTACAATGAGCAGTTCTTC	CASSYSMLLAGYNEQFF
TRBD1	-	TRBV28	TRBJ1-2	TGTGCCAGCAGTTTTCAGGGGGCGGGCGGCTACACCTTC	CASSFQGAGGYTF
-	many	TRBV12-3/TRBV12-4	TRBJ2-1	TGTGCCAGCAGTGTACTCACATACAATGAGCAGTTCTTC	CASSVLTYNEQFF
-	-	TRBV20-1	TRBJ1-2	TGCAGTGCTAGACCACTGACAGACTATGGCTACACCTTC	CSARPLTDYGYTF
-	many	TRBV6-2/TRBV6-3	TRBJ1-5	TGTGCCAGCAGTTATGTAGATAGCAATCAGCCCCAGCATTTT	CASSYVDSNQPQHF
-	few	TRBV6-1	TRBJ2-1	TGTGCCAGCAGTGAATGGGGCGCGAGGGGCTCCTACAATGAGCAGTTCTTC	CASSEWGARGSYNEQFF
TRBD2	few	TRBV10-3	TRBJ2-1	TGTGCCATCAGTGAGTCCCTGGTGGCGGGGGGGCGGAATGAGCAGTTCTTC	CAISESLVAGGRNEQFF
TRBD2	many	TRBV7-9	TRBJ2-2	TGTGCCAGCAGCTCTAGCGGGGCTAACACCGGGGAGCTGTTTTTT	CASSSSGANTGELFF
TRBD1	-	TRBV12-3/TRBV12-4	TRBJ2-7	TGTGCCAGCAGTAAACATACCTGGGGACAGGGGGCGTTGTACGAGCAGTACTTC	CASSKHTWGQGALYEQYF
TRBD1	few	TRBV29-1	TRBJ1-1	TGCAGCGTTGAGGGACAGCCTATGAACACTGAAGCTTTCTTT	CSVEGQPMNTEAFF
-	-	TRBV6-8	TRBJ2-2	TGTGCCAGCAGCCCGACCCCCCTGGGGAACACTGGGGAGCTGTTTTTT	CASSPTPLGNTGELFF
-	few	TRBV19	TRBJ2-2	TGTGCCAGTAGCTGGTCGGGGAACACCGGGGAGCTGTTTTTT	CASSWSGNTGELFF
-	-	TRBV7-8	TRBJ2-1	TGTGCCAGCAGCAACAGGGTGATGCGGGATAAGCAGTTCTTC	CASSNRVMRDKQFF
-	-	TRBV10-2	TRBJ1-6	TGCGCCAGCAGTGAGTACAGGAGCTCCTATAATTCACCCCTCCACTTT	CASSEYRSSYNSPLHF
-	-	TRBV10-3	TRBJ2-7	TGTGCCAGCCGAGCGGGCTACGAGCAGTACTTC	CASRAGYEQYF
-	few	TRBV2	TRBJ1-1	TGTGCCTCAGGCACAAGGGACACTGAAGCTTTCTTT	CASGTRDTEAFF
TRBD1	few	TRBV20-1	TRBJ2-1	TGCAGTGCTAGAGATTTCCGGGACAGGGGCAACAATGAGCAGTTCTTC	CSARDFRDRGNNEQFF
-	medium-sized	TRBV7-8	TRBJ2-3	TGTGCCAGCAGGGATATCACAGATACGCAGTATTTT	CASRDITDTQYF
-	-	TRBV28	TRBJ1-1	TGTGCCAGCAGTTTACCCGGGGGGAGAGGCACTGAAGCTTTCTTT	CASSLPGGRGTEAFF
TRBD1	-	TRBV20-1	TRBJ1-2	TGCAGTGCTAGAGATTCCCCCAGGACAGGGGGCGATGGCTACACCTTC	CSARDSPRTGGDGYTF
-	-	TRBV7-4	TRBJ1-1	TGTGCCAGCAGCTTAGAACGGGTGGGGTTTACTGAAGCTTTCTTT	CASSLERVGFTEAFF
TRBD2	many	TRBV11-3	TRBJ2-3	TGTGCCAGCAGCGGGAGCGGGGGAGAGCCCACAGATACGCAGTATTTT	CASSGSGGEPTDTQYF